The 31 T cell receptor beta chains below come from one sample, sequenced in a study of cytomegalovirus exposure and HLA in healthy donors. The PCR contained 60 Vbeta and 13 Jbeta primers. The protocol was immunoSEQ multiplex PCR, while the TCRdb copy is restricted to in-frame clones and leaves out a portion. The profile covers about 200,000 clones, with approximately 86% appearing a single time and 0.25% to 0.4% taken by the ten largest. The specimen sequenced was PBMCs. The source is a woman in her twenties or thirties in good health and CMV-seronegative.

This rearrangement joins TRBV7-9 to TRBJ1-3; D not resolved. The CDR3 has 15 amino acids. The germline V and J ends were trimmed by 2 bases and 6 bases, with 14 bases remaining between them. Per the germline V gene, CDR1 is SEHNR and CDR2 is FQNEAQ (reference sequence). In nucleotides, the CDR3 is TGTGCCAGCAGCTTAAGCAACGGAGGAGTAAACACCATATATTTT. This encodes CASSLSNGGVNTIYF.

DNA of the CDR3: TGTGCCACCAGCAGAGATCTTGCTAGCGGGGGCAATGAGCAGTTCTTC. Translated: CATSRDLASGGNEQFF. This chain connects TRBV15 to TRBJ2-1, with 10 positions matching TRBD2. The germline V gene encodes CDR1 LNHNV and CDR2 YYDKDF (reference sequence). The ends lost 0 bases at V and 6 bases at J; junction bases unmatched: 5. The CDR3 is made up of 16 amino acids.

This clone was found a few times. V usage is TRBV4-2 and J usage is TRBJ1-1; D is unclear. From germline, CDR1 is LGHNA and CDR2 YNFKEQ. The CDR3 spans 13 residues. The V gene lost 2 bases and the J gene lost 8 bases, with 12 bases spanning the gap. The CDR3 here is CASSQSTFGEAFF. DNA of the CDR3: TGTGCCAGCAGCCAATCGACTTTTGGGGAAGCTTTCTTT.

In its sample, this clone was seen once. J is TRBJ2-5 and V is TRBV27; 7 bases are shared with TRBD2. CDR1 is MNHEY, CDR2 SMNVEV, per germline (reference sequence). The CDR3 length is 14 residues. Unmatched junction bases numbered 9, after V lost 9 bases and J lost 2 bases. In nucleotides, the CDR3 is TGTGCCAGACCCGGGGGGACTACTCAAGAGACCCAGTACTTC. Translated: CARPGGTTQETQYF.

The chain has TRBV5-1 and TRBJ2-7, with 10 bases fitting TRBD1. This CDR3 is 14 amino acids long. Germline CDR1 is SGHRS and CDR2 is YFSETQ. V shed 4 bases and J 3 bases; nucleotides not matched to a gene: 4. CDR3 region: CASSRGQGLYEQYF. CDR3 in DNA: TGCGCCAGCAGCCGGGGACAGGGGCTCTACGAGCAGTACTTC.

The table lists this clone with a few counts. The V gene is TRBV27, the J gene TRBJ1-4; D might be TRBD1 (5 bases). V was trimmed by 3 bases and J by 7 bases, leaving 9 bases between them. The germline CDR1 and CDR2 sequences are MNHEY and SMNVEV (reference sequence). The CDR3 is made up of 13 amino acids. The CDR3 loop reads CASSFQGSEKLFF. The DNA for the CDR3 is TGTGCCAGCAGTTTTCAGGGAAGTGAAAAACTGTTTTTT.

V usage is TRBV6-1 and J usage is TRBJ1-2, with a tentative D call TRBD1 (5 bases). The V gene lost 5 bases and the J gene lost 4 bases, with 8 bases spanning the gap. This CDR3 has 12 amino acids. CDR1 is MNHNS and CDR2 is SASEGT in the germline V gene. As DNA, the CDR3 is TGTGCCAGCAGTTCCGACAGCTATGGCTACACCTTC. This gives the protein CASSSDSYGYTF.

This clone occurred a few times. This sequence joins TRBV4-1 and TRBJ2-3; TRBD2 is a possible D gene (5 bases). Germline-derived CDR1 and CDR2 are MGHRA and YSYEKL. The CDR3 is made up of 14 amino acids. V was cut by 1 base and J by 4 bases, with 9 bases left in between. The CDR3, as DNA: TGCGCCAGCAGCCAAGGGCGTAGCGCAGATACGCAGTATTTT. Residues: CASSQGRSADTQYF.

The rearrangement joins TRBV5-1 to TRBJ2-5, with TRBD2 matching 7 bases. The closer fit of TRBJ2-7 to the DNA end suggests the J call may be wrong. In germline, CDR1 is SGHRS, CDR2 YFSETQ. The CDR3 has 13 amino acids. In DNA form, the CDR3 reads TGCGCCAGCAGCTCGGGGGGCTCCTACGAGCAGTACTTC. Translated: CASSSGGSYEQYF.

This clone was counted once. As DNA, the CDR3 is TGTGCCAGCAAGCAGCTGACAGGATTGAGTCAGCCCCAGCATTTT. It yields the protein CASKQLTGLSQPQHF. The gene calls are TRBV6-5 and TRBJ1-5; weak D call: TRBD1 (6 bases). CDR3 length: 15 amino acids. Between the trimmed V and J ends, which lost 7 bases and 6 bases, there was a span of 19 bases. CDR1 and CDR2 (germline): MNHEY, SVGAGI.

This sequence joins TRBV9 and TRBJ1-2; perhaps TRBD1 as D (5 bases). The CDR3 totals 15 residues. Germline CDR1 reads SGDLS; CDR2 reads YYNGEE. V shed 3 bases and J shed 6 bases, with 18 bases lying between them. DNA of the CDR3: TGTGCCAGCAGCGGGGGAGGGGTCCTTTGGGATGGCTACACCTTC. Its protein product is CASSGGGVLWDGYTF.

The chain carries TRBV7-6 and TRBJ2-7; 8 bases are shared with TRBD2. The CDR3 has 15 residues. Germline values: CDR1 SGHVS, CDR2 FNYEAQ. J lost 3 bases, V lost 5 bases, and 9 bases had no gene match. CDR3 coding DNA: TGTGCCAGCAGCCCGCTCGGGGGGGACAACTACGAGCAGTACTTC. Its protein product is CASSPLGGDNYEQYF.

The rearrangement uses TRBV7-3 and TRBJ2-1, with TRBD2 matching over 8 bases. The germline V gene has CDR1 SGHTA and CDR2 FQGTGA. V lost 5 bases to trimming and J lost 5 bases; unmatched junction nucleotides: 8. This CDR3 is built from 15 residues. CDR3 sequence: CASSKLAEWNNEQFF. CDR3 nucleotides: TGTGCCAGCAGCAAACTAGCGGAGTGGAACAATGAGCAGTTCTTC.

V gene TRBV2 combines with J gene TRBJ2-1; D perhaps matches TRBD1 (5 bases). There are 16 residues in the CDR3. Germline CDR1 is SNHLY and CDR2 is FYNNEI. V dropped 1 base and J dropped 6 bases, with 16 bases sitting between them. The CDR3 loop reads CASSEGQILQFNEQFF. CDR3 bases: TGTGCCAGCAGTGAAGGACAGATATTACAGTTCAATGAGCAGTTCTTC.

The chain uses TRBV14 and TRBJ2-1; D remains ambiguous. CDR3 length: 15 residues. CDR1 and CDR2 from the germline V gene are SGHDN and FVKESK. The V and J ends lost 5 bases and 2 bases respectively, with 13 bases between them. CDR3 coding DNA: TGTGCCAGCAGCTTAGACTTAGGCCCCTACAATGAGCAGTTCTTC. It encodes CASSLDLGPYNEQFF. The full variable domain, in which reference TRBV14 and TRBJ2-1 provide the parts outside the CDR3, is EAGVTQFPSHSVIEKGQTVTLRCDPISGHDNLYWYRRVMGKEIKFLLHFVKESKQDESGMPNNRFLAERTGGTYSTLKVQPAELEDSGVYFCASSLDLGPYNEQFFGPGTRLTVL.

Only one count was recorded for this clone. The chain employs TRBV7-8 and TRBJ2-5; tentative D call: TRBD2 (6 bases). Trimming took off 5 bases at V and 5 bases at J, with 12 bases between the two ends. This CDR3 region has 13 residues. The germline V gene encodes CDR1 SGHVS and CDR2 FQNEAQ. The CDR3 reads CASSTPGEETQYF. The CDR3 coding sequence is TGTGCCAGCAGCACGCCGGGGGAGGAGACCCAGTACTTC.

This clone was found once. The chain couples TRBV30 to TRBJ1-1; no firm D call. The CDR3 consists of 13 residues. Germline loops: CDR1 GTSNPN, CDR2 SVGIG (reference sequence). With 0 bases removed from V and 4 bases from J, the gap between germline ends came to 9 bases. The CDR3 DNA is TGTGCCTGGAGTGTAAGCGCCAGCACTGAAGCTTTCTTT. Amino acids: CAWSVSASTEAFF. The full variable domain, rest sourced from reference TRBV30 and TRBJ1-1, is SQTIHQWPATLVQPVGSPLSLECTVEGTSNPNLYWYRQAAGRGLQLLFYSVGIGQISSEVPQNLSASRPQDRQFILSSKKLLLSDSGFYLCAWSVSASTEAFFGQGTRLTVV.

This rearrangement joins TRBV14 to TRBJ2-7; 12 bases map to TRBD2. The CDR3 length is 19 residues. In germline, CDR1 is SGHDN, CDR2 FVKESK. Germline trimming cut 3 bases from V and 3 bases from J; bases unmatched to any gene: 15. For the CDR3, the DNA is TGTGCCAGCAGCCATAGACTAGCGGGGGAACCAGGGTACTTCTACGAGCAGTACTTC. Amino acids: CASSHRLAGEPGYFYEQYF.

In its sample, this clone was seen a few times. Other DNA sequences of this sample code for an identical CDR3. The V and J genes are TRBV6-5 and TRBJ2-7, with 9 positions matching TRBD1. With V trimmed by 2 bases and J by 4 bases, 0 bases remained unmatched. Germline loops: CDR1 MNHEY, CDR2 SVGAGI. The CDR3 is 13 amino acids. CDR3 sequence: CASSYGTGYEQYF. The CDR3 DNA reads as TGTGCCAGCAGTTACGGGACAGGGTACGAGCAGTACTTC.

This sequence joins TRBV9 and TRBJ2-7; the D gene is possibly TRBD1 (6 bases). Trimming shortened V by 3 bases and J by 5 bases, and 18 bases separated the two germline ends. The germline CDR1 and CDR2 sequences are SGDLS and YYNGEE. There are 15 residues in the CDR3. The DNA for the CDR3 is TGTGCCAGCAGCGCCTCGACAGGTCGCATAGACGAGCAGTACTTC. It specifies CASSASTGRIDEQYF.

The chain links TRBV29-1 to TRBJ1-4, with TRBD1 matching over 7 bases. CDR3 length: 14 residues. The J segment lost 3 bases and the V segment lost 7 bases, leaving 8 bases of the junction unmatched. Germline values: CDR1 SQVTM, CDR2 ANQGSEA. The CDR3: CSAGTVGPNEKLFF. CDR3 coding DNA: TGCAGCGCAGGGACAGTCGGCCCTAATGAAAAACTGTTTTTT. The entire variable domain, with the rest obtained from reference TRBV29-1 and TRBJ1-4, is as follows: SAVISQKPSRDICQRGTSLTIQCQVDSQVTMMFWYRQQPGQSLTLIATANQGSEATYESGFVIDKFPISRPNLTFSTLTVSNMSPEDSSIYLCSAGTVGPNEKLFFGSGTQLSVL.

The chain is built from TRBV7-9 and TRBJ1-1, with a weak D call TRBD1 (5 bases). This CDR3 region has 14 residues. CDR1 SEHNR and CDR2 FQNEAQ come from the germline V gene (reference sequence). V lost 3 bases to trimming and J lost 1 base, with 9 bases between them. This CDR3 is CASSFDSRNTEAFF. In DNA form, the CDR3 reads TGTGCCAGCAGCTTCGACAGTAGGAACACTGAAGCTTTCTTT.

The chain uses TRBV5-1 and TRBJ1-1; 10 bases map to TRBD1. This CDR3 is built from 15 residues. Trimming cost V 5 bases and J 0 bases; bases outside gene matches: 4. Germline lookup yields CDR1 SGHRS and CDR2 YFSETQ. The CDR3 region is CASRTGGFMNTEAFF. For the CDR3, the DNA is TGCGCCAGCAGGACAGGGGGCTTTATGAACACTGAAGCTTTCTTT.

The chain uses TRBV28 and TRBJ2-1, with 7 bases fitting TRBD2. Germline V lookup: CDR1 MDHEN, CDR2 SYDVKM. V lost 1 base and J lost 5; bases outside the gene matches: 5. This CDR3 is 15 amino acids long. The CDR3 spells CASSLYQRENNEQFF. The DNA of the CDR3 is TGTGCCAGCAGTTTATACCAGCGGGAAAACAATGAGCAGTTCTTC.

The table lists this clone with a count of one. The chain couples TRBV4-1 to TRBJ1-4; no definite D call. The CDR3 runs to 16 residues. The germline V gene encodes CDR1 MGHRA and CDR2 YSYEKL. V lost 0 bases and J 7 bases, leaving 15 bases between the germline ends. CDR3 DNA sequence: TGCGCCAGCAGCCAAGATGGCAGGAGGTTGGGTGAAAAACTGTTTTTT. Encoded protein: CASSQDGRRLGEKLFF.

The rearrangement joins TRBV5-6 to TRBJ2-3; TRBD2 is a possible D gene (5 bases). Trimming shortened V by 0 bases and J by 0 bases, and 5 bases separated the two germline ends. This CDR3 is built from 14 residues. Germline V gives CDR1 SGHDT, CDR2 YYEEEE. The DNA for the CDR3 is TGTGCCAGCAGCTTGGGACTAAGCACAGATACGCAGTATTTT. Translated, it gives CASSLGLSTDTQYF.

The CDR3 nucleotides are TGTGCCAGCAGTTTGACAGGGGCCTACGAGCAGTACTTC. Protein: CASSLTGAYEQYF. V usage is TRBV7-9 and J usage is TRBJ2-7; 8 bases match TRBD1. With V trimmed by 6 bases and J by 2 bases, 3 bases remained unmatched. The germline gives CDR1 SEHNR, CDR2 FQNEAQ (reference sequence). The CDR3 is 13 amino acids.

The rearrangement links TRBV10-3 to TRBJ1-5; TRBD1 agrees at 8 bases. V was clipped by 4 bases and J by 4 bases; unmatched bases: 6. This CDR3 is built from 15 residues. CDR1 ENHRY and CDR2 SYGVKD come from the germline V gene. The CDR3 DNA sequence: TGTGCCATCAGTGTGGGGACAGGAAATAATCAGCCCCAGCATTTT. Translating gives CAISVGTGNNQPQHF.

This clone has more than one count but fewer than ten. This sample includes further DNA sequences coding for the same CDR3. This rearrangement joins TRBV29-1 to TRBJ2-1, with D unclear. The V and J ends lost 3 bases and 0 bases respectively, with 6 bases between them. In germline, CDR1 is SQVTM, CDR2 ANQGSEA. The CDR3 contains 13 residues. DNA for the CDR3: TGCAGCGTTGAGAGGAGCTCCTACAATGAGCAGTTCTTC. It is translated as CSVERSSYNEQFF.

The chain has TRBV10-3 and TRBJ2-1, with 8 positions matching TRBD2. V shed 9 bases and J 8 bases; nucleotides not matched to a gene: 6. The CDR3 has 12 residues. Germline values: CDR1 ENHRY, CDR2 SYGVKD. Written as DNA, the CDR3 is TGTGCCATAGCGGGAGTGGATGATGAGCAGTTCTTC. Protein product: CAIAGVDDEQFF.

V is TRBV5-4 and J is TRBJ2-3, with 8 bases identical to TRBD2. V shed 4 bases and J 2 bases; nucleotides not matched to a gene: 9. CDR1 is SGHNT, CDR2 YYREEE, per germline (reference sequence). The length of the CDR3 is 16 residues. CDR3 loop: CASSPSLAGFTDTQYF. CDR3 bases: TGTGCCAGCAGCCCCTCCCTAGCGGGTTTCACAGATACGCAGTATTTT.